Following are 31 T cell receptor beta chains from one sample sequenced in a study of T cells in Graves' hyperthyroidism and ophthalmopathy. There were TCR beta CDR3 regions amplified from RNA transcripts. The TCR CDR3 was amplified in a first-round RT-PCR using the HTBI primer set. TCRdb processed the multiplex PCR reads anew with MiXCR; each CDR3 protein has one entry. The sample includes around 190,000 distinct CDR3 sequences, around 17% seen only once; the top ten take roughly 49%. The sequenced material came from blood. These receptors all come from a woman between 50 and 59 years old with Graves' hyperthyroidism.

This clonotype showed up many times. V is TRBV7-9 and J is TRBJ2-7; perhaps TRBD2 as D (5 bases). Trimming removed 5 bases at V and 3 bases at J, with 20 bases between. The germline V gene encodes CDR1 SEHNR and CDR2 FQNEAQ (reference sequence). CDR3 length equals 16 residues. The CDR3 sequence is CASSNAWTSYGYEQYF. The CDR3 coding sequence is TGTGCCAGCAGCAACGCTTGGACTTCCTATGGCTACGAGCAGTACTTC.

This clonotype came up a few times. The CDR3, as DNA: TGTGCCAGTAGTTTCGGACAGGGGAGGAATGAAAAACTGTTTTTT. It yields the protein CASSFGQGRNEKLFF. The chain joins TRBV19 to TRBJ1-4; 9 bases are shared with TRBD1. The CDR3 is made up of 15 amino acids. CDR1 and CDR2 (germline): LNHDA, SQIVND (reference sequence). V gave up 5 bases and J gave up 5 bases; unmatched junction bases: 6. Using reference TRBV19 and TRBJ1-4 for the parts outside the CDR3, the full variable domain is DGGITQSPKYLFRKEGQNVTLSCEQNLNHDAMYWYRQDPGQGLRLIYYSQIVNDFQKGDIAEGYSVSREKKESFPLTVTSAQKNPTAFYLCASSFGQGRNEKLFFGSGTQLSVL.

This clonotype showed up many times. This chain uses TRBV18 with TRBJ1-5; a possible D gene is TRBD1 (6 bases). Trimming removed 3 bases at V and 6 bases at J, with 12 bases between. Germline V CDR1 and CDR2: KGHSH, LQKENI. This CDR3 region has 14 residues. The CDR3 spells CASSPSGVGQPQHF. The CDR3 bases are TGTGCCAGCTCACCCTCAGGGGTAGGTCAGCCCCAGCATTTT.

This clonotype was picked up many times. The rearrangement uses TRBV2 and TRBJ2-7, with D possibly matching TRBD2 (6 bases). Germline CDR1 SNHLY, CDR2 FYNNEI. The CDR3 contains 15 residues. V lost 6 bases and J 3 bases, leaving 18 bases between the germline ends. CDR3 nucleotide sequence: TGTGCCAGCAGCATCGGTTTCGGGGGTCACTACGAGCAGTACTTC. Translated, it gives CASSIGFGGHYEQYF.

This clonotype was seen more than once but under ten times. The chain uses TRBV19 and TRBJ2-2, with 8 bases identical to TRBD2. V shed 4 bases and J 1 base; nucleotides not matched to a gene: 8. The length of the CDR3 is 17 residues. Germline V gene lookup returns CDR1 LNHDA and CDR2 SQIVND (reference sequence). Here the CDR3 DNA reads TGTGCCAGTAGTAGTAAACAAAGCGGGGGGAACACCGGGGAGCTGTTTTTT. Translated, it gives CASSSKQSGGNTGELFF.

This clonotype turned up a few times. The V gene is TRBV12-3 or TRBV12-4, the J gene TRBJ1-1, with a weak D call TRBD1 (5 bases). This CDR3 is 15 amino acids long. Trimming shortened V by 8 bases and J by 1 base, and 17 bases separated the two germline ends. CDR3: CASGSGSIANTEAFF. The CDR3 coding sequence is TGTGCCAGCGGCTCAGGGTCGATAGCGAACACTGAAGCTTTCTTT.

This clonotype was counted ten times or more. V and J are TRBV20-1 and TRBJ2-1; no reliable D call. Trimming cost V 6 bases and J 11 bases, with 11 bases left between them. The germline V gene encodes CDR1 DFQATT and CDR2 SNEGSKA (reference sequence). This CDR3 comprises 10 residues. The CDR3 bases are TGCAGTGCGGAAAGAAACAAGCAGTTCTTC. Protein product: CSAERNKQFF.

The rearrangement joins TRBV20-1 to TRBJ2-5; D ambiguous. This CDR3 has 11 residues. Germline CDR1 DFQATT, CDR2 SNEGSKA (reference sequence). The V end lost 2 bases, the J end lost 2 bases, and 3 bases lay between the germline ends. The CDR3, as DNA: TGCAGTGCTAGACATCAAGAGACCCAGTACTTC. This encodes CSARHQETQYF.

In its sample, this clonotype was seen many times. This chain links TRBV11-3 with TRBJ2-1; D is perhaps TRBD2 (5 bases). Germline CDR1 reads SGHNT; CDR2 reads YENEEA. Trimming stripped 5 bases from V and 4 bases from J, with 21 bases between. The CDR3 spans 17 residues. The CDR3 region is CASSRLPQTTRYNEQFF. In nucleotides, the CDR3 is TGTGCCAGCAGCCGACTACCTCAAACGACCCGTTACAATGAGCAGTTCTTC.

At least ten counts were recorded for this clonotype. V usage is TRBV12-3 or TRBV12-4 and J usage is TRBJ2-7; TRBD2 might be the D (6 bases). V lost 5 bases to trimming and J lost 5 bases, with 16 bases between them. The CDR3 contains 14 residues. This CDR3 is CASSPTTRDHEQYF. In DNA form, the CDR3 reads TGTGCCAGCAGTCCCACGACGCGGGACCACGAGCAGTACTTC.

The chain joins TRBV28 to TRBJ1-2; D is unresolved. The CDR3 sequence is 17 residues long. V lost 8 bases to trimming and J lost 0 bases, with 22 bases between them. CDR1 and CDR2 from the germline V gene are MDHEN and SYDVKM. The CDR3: CASQGEGLIPSNYGYTF. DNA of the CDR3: TGTGCCAGCCAAGGCGAAGGTCTTATCCCCTCTAACTATGGCTACACCTTC.

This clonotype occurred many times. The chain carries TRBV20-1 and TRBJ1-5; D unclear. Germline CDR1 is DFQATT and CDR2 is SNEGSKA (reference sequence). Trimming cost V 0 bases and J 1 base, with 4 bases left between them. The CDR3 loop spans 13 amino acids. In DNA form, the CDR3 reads TGCAGTGCTAGAGACCGGAGCAATCAGCCCCAGCATTTT. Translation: CSARDRSNQPQHF.

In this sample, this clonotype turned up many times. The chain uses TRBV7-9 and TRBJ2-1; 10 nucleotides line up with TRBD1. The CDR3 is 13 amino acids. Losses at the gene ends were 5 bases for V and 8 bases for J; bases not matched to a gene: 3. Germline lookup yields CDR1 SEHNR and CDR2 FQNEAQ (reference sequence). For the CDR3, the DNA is TGTGCCAGCAGCAGAGGGACAGGGGATGAGCAGTTCTTC. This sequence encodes CASSRGTGDEQFF. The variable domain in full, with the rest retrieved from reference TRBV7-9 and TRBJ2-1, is DTGVSQNPRHKITKRGQNVTFRCDPISEHNRLYWYRQTLGQGPEFLTYFQNEAQLEKSRLLSDRFSAERPKGSFSTLEIQRTEQGDSAMYLCASSRGTGDEQFFGPGTRLTVL.

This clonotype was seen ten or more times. The CDR3 region has the DNA TGTGCCAGTAGTATAGGGGGACAGGGGAACACTGAAGCTTTCTTT. Residues: CASSIGGQGNTEAFF. This chain links TRBV19 with TRBJ1-1; 9 bases map to TRBD1. CDR3 length: 15 residues. The V and J ends lost 1 base and 1 base, in that order; junction bases with no gene match: 1. CDR1 and CDR2 (germline): LNHDA, SQIVND (reference sequence).

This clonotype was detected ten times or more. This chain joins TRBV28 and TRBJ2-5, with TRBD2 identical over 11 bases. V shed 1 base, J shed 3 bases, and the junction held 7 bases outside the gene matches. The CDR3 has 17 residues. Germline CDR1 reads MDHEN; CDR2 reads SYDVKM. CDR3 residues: CASSLFTGGLAEETQYF. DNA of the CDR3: TGTGCCAGCAGTTTATTCACTGGGGGACTAGCGGAAGAGACCCAGTACTTC. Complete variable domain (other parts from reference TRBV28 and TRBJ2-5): DVKVTQSSRYLVKRTGEKVFLECVQDMDHENMFWYRQDPGLGLRLIYFSYDVKMKEKGDIPEGYSVSREKKERFSLILESASTNQTSMYLCASSLFTGGLAEETQYFGPGTRLLVL.

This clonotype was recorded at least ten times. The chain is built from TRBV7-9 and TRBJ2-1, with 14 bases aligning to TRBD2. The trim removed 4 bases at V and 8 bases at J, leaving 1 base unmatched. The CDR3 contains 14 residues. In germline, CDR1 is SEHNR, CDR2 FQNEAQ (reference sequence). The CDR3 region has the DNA TGTGCCAGCAGCTCGACTAGCGGGAGGGATGAGCAGTTCTTC. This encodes CASSSTSGRDEQFF.

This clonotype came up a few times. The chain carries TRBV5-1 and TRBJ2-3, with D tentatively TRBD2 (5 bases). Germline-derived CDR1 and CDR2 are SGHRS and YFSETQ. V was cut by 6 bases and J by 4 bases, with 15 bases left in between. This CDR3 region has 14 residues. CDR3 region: CASKSGGGPDTQYF. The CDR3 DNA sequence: TGCGCCAGCAAGAGCGGAGGTGGGCCAGATACGCAGTATTTT.

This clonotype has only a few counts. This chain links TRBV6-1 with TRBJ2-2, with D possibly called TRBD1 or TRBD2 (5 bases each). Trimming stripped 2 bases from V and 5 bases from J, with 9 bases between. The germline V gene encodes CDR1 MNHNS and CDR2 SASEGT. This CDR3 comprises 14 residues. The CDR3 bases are TGTGCCAGCAGTGAATTTGGGGGAACCGGGGAGCTGTTTTTT. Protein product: CASSEFGGTGELFF.

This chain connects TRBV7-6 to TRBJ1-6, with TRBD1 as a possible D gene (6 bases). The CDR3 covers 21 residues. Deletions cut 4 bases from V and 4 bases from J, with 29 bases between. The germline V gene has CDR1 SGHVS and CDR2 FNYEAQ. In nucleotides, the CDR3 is TGTGCCAGCAGCTCTAGCCCGTCGGGACACGGCCTAACCACGTATAATTCACCCCTCCACTTT. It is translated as CASSSSPSGHGLTTYNSPLHF.

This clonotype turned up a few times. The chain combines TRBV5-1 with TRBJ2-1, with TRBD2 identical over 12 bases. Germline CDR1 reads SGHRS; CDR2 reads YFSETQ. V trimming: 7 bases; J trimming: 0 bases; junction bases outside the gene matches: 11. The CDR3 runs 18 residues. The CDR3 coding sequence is TGCGCCAGCTCCCCGGGACTAGCGGGCCTAGGCTCCTACAATGAGCAGTTCTTC. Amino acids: CASSPGLAGLGSYNEQFF. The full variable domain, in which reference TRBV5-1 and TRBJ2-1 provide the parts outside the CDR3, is KAGVTQTPRYLIKTRGQQVTLSCSPISGHRSVSWYQQTPGQGLQFLFEYFSETQRNKGNFPGRFSGRQFSNSRSEMNVSTLELGDSALYLCASSPGLAGLGSYNEQFFGPGTRLTVL.

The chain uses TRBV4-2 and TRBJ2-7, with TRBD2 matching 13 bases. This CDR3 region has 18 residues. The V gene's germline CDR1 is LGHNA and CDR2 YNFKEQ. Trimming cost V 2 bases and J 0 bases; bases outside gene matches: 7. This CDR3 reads CASSQLTSGRAGSYEQYF. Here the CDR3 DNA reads TGTGCCAGCAGCCAACTTACTAGCGGGAGGGCCGGCTCCTACGAGCAGTACTTC.

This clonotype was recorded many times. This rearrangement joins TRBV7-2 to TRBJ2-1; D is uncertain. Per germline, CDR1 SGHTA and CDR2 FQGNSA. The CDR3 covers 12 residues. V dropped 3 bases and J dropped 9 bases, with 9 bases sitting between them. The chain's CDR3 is CASSLSTGEQFF. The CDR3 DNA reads TGTGCCAGCAGCTTGAGTACGGGTGAGCAGTTCTTC. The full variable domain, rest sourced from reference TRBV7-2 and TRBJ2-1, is GAGVSQSPSNKVTEKGKDVELRCDPISGHTALYWYRQSLGQGLEFLIYFQGNSAPDKSGLPSDRFSAERTGGSVSTLTIQRTQQEDSAVYLCASSLSTGEQFFGPGTRLTVL.

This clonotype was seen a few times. The CDR3 spells CASSSMVVATNEKLFF. The CDR3 nucleotides are TGTGCCAGCAGCTCCATGGTAGTTGCAACTAATGAAAAACTGTTTTTT. The chain is built from TRBV11-2 and TRBJ1-4; D gene unclear. CDR1 SGHAT and CDR2 FQNNGV come from the germline V gene. Trimming cost V 4 bases and J 0 bases, with 12 bases left between them. The CDR3 length is 16 residues. Combining the CDR3 with reference TRBV11-2 and TRBJ1-4 gives the whole variable domain EAGVAQSPRYKIIEKRQSVAFWCNPISGHATLYWYQQILGQGPKLLIQFQNNGVVDDSQLPKDRFSAERLKGVDSTLKIQPAKLEDSAVYLCASSSMVVATNEKLFFGSGTQLSVL.

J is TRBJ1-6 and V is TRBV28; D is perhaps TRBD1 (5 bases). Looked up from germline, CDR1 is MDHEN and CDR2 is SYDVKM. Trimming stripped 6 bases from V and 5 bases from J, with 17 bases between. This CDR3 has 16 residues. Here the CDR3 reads CASSPPAGGNNSPLHF. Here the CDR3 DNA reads TGTGCCAGCAGCCCTCCCGCCGGGGGTAATAATTCACCCCTCCACTTT.

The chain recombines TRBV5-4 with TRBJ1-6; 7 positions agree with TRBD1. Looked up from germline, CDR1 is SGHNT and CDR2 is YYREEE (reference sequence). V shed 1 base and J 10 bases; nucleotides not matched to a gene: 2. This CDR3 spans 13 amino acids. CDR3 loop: CASSLQGGSPLHF. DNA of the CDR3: TGTGCCAGCAGCTTGCAGGGGGGGTCACCCCTCCACTTT.

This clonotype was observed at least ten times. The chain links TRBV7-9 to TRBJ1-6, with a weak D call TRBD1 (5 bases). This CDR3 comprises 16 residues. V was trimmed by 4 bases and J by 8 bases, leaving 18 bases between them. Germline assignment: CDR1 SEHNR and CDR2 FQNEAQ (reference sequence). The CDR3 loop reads CASSYQGQELDSPLHF. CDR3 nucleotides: TGTGCCAGCAGCTACCAGGGTCAGGAGTTAGATTCACCCCTCCACTTT.

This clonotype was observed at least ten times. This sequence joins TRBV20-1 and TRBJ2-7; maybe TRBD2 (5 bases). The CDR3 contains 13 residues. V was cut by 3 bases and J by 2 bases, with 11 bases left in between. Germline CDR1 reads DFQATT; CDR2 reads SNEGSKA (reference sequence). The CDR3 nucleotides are TGCAGTGCTAGGGGCGTTAGCGCCTACGAGCAGTACTTC. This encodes CSARGVSAYEQYF.

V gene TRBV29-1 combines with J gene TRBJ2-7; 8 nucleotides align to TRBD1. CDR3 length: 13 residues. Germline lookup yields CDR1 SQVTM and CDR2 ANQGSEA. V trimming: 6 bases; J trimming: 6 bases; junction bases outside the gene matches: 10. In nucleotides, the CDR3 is TGCAGCGTCGGACAGGGACTCTTTTTCGAGCAGTACTTC. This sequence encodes CSVGQGLFFEQYF.

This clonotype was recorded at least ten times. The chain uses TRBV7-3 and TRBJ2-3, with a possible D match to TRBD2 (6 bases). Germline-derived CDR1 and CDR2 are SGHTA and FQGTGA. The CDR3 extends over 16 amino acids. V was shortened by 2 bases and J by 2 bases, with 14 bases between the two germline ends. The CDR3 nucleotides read TGTGCCAGCAGCTTAGTTCGCGGAGGGGTCACAGATACGCAGTATTTT. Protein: CASSLVRGGVTDTQYF. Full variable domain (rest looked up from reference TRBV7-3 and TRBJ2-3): GAGVSQTPSNKVTEKGKYVELRCDPISGHTALYWYRQSLGQGPEFLIYFQGTGAADDSGLPNDRFFAVRPEGSVSTLKIQRTERGDSAVYLCASSLVRGGVTDTQYFGPGTRLTVL.

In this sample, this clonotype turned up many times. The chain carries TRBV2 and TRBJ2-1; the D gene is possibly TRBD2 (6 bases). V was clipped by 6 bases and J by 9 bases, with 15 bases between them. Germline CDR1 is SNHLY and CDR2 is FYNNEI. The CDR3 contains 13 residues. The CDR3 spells CASRIGTSTEQFF. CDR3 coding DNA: TGTGCCAGCAGAATCGGGACTTCTACTGAGCAGTTCTTC.

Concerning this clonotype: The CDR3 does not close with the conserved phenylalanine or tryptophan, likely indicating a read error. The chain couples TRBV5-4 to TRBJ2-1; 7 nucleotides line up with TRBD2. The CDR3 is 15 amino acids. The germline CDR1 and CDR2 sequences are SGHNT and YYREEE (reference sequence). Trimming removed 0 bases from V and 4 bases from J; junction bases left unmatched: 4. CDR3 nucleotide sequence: TGTGCCAGCAGCTTGGCGGGAGGCGTGTACAATGAGCAGTTCTAC. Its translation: CASSLAGGVYNEQFY.